This TCR beta chain was found in a study of blood T cell repertoires in COVID-19. Those who participated ranged in age from roughly 18 to 100 years and resided in 20 to 30 US areas. TCRdb's table, derived via immunoSEQ multiplex PCR, lists solely in-frame clones and lacks some. The sample holds 150,000 to 200,000 clones, approximately 83% seen once. The CDR3 runs 17 residues. The germline gives CDR1 SGHTA, CDR2 FQGNSA. V lost 1 base, J lost 4 bases, and 9 bases stayed unmatched. The chain combines TRBV7-2 with TRBJ2-3; 9 nucleotides match TRBD2. Material for sequencing was PBMCs or T cells enriched from blood (not recorded which). This TCR derives from a woman aged 60 to 75 who had recovered from COVID-19. CDR3 coding DNA: TGTGCCAGCAGCTTAGTGGGACGCGGGGGGGCCCCAGATACGCAGTATTTT. It translates to CASSLVGRGGAPDTQYF.